The rows below give T cell receptor beta chains drawn from one sample of a study of PD-1 blockade in mismatch repair-deficient tumors. Sequenced by immunoSEQ multiplex PCR; TCRdb stores in-frame clones only, minus some. Of roughly 120,000 clones in the sample, almost 90% were seen once. The source was peripheral blood, collected 70 to 73 weeks after starting pembrolizumab. The receptors were sampled from an adult with mismatch repair-deficient cancer. The CDR3 runs from the conserved cysteine through the conserved F or W. The D gene is left open where the match is weak.

d_call	v_call	j_call	cdr3_aa	cdr3_nt
-	TRBV6-6	TRBJ1-2	CASSSGPSYGYTF	TGTGCCAGCAGTTCCGGGCCCTCCTATGGCTACACCTTC
-	TRBV6-1	TRBJ2-2	CASSERLNTGELFF	TGTGCCAGCAGTGAACGCCTGAACACCGGGGAGCTGTTTTTT
-	TRBV9	TRBJ2-2	CASSVDWGSSGELFF	TGTGCCAGCAGCGTAGACTGGGGGTCATCCGGGGAGCTGTTTTTT
-	TRBV19	TRBJ2-5	CASSMGETQYF	TGTGCCAGTAGTATGGGGGAGACCCAGTACTTC
TRBD1	TRBV19	TRBJ2-2	CASSGFRDRYTGELFF	TGTGCCAGTAGTGGATTCCGGGACAGGTACACCGGGGAGCTGTTTTTT
TRBD1	TRBV9	TRBJ2-5	CASSGGQAETQYF	TGTGCCAGCAGCGGAGGACAGGCAGAGACCCAGTACTTC
TRBD2	TRBV4-1	TRBJ2-4	CASSHNPGTSGKNIQYF	TGCGCCAGCAGCCACAACCCCGGGACTAGCGGAAAAAACATTCAGTACTTC
TRBD1	TRBV27	TRBJ2-2	CASSLQRTGDPGELFF	TGTGCCAGCAGCTTACAACGAACAGGGGATCCCGGGGAGCTGTTTTTT
TRBD2	TRBV9	TRBJ2-1	CASSATSGRGYNEQFF	TGTGCCAGCAGCGCGACTAGCGGGAGGGGATACAATGAGCAGTTCTTC
TRBD2	TRBV4-3	TRBJ2-1	CASSQDPASGGPYNEQFF	TGCGCCAGCAGCCAAGATCCGGCTAGCGGGGGACCCTACAATGAGCAGTTCTTC
-	TRBV15	TRBJ2-1	CATSRAKGAGHNEQFF	TGTGCCACCAGCAGAGCCAAGGGCGCGGGACACAATGAGCAGTTCTTC
-	TRBV21-1	TRBJ2-7	CASSKREAFFPYEQYF	TGTGCCAGCAGCAAACGAGAGGCTTTTTTCCCCTACGAGCAGTACTTC
TRBD2	TRBV13	TRBJ2-1	CASSLGRWEGNNEQFF	TGTGCCAGCAGCTTAGGTAGGTGGGAGGGAAACAATGAGCAGTTCTTC
-	TRBV19	TRBJ2-7	CASSILEGGYEQYF	TGTGCCAGTAGTATATTGGAGGGCGGCTACGAGCAGTACTTC
-	TRBV9	TRBJ2-1	CASSVGPSSATYNEQFF	TGTGCCAGCAGCGTAGGTCCCTCTAGCGCAACCTACAATGAGCAGTTCTTC
-	TRBV5-8	TRBJ1-2	CASSLGGSDGYTF	TGTGCCAGCAGCTTGGGGGGATCGGACGGCTACACCTTC
TRBD1	TRBV5-1	TRBJ1-2	CASSLAGTANYGYTF	TGCGCCAGCAGCTTGGCGGGGACAGCGAACTATGGCTACACCTTC